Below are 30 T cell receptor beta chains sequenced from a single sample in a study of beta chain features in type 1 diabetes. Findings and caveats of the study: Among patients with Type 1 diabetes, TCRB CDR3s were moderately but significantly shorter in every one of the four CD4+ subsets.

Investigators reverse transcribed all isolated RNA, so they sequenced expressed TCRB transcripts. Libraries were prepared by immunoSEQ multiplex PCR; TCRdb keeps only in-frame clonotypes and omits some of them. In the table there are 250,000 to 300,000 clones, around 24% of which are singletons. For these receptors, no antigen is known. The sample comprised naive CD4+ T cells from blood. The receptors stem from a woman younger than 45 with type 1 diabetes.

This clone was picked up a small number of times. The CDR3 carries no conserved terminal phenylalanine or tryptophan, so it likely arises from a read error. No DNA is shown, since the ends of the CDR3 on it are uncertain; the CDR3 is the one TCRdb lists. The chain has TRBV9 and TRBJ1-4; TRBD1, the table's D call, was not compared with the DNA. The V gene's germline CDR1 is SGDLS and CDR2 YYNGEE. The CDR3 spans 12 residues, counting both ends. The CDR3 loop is CASSNSSGLKGY.

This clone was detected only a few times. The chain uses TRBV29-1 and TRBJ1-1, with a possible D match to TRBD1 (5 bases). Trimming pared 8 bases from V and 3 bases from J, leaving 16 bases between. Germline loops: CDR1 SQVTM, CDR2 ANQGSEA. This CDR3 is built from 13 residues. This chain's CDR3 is CSLSQGEDTEAFF. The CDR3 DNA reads TGCAGCCTATCTCAAGGGGAGGACACTGAAGCTTTCTTT.

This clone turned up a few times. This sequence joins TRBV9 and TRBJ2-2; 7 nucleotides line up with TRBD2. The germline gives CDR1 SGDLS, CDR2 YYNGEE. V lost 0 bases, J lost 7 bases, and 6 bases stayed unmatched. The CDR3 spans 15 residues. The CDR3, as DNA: TGTGCCAGCAGCGTAGAAGTTAGGACTAGCGGGGAGCTGTTTTTT. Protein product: CASSVEVRTSGELFF. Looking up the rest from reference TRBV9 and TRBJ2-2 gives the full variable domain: DSGVTQTPKHLITATGQRVTLRCSPRSGDLSVYWYQQSLDQGLQFLIQYYNGEERAKGNILERFSAQQFPDLHSELNLSSLELGDSALYFCASSVEVRTSGELFFGEGSRLTVL.

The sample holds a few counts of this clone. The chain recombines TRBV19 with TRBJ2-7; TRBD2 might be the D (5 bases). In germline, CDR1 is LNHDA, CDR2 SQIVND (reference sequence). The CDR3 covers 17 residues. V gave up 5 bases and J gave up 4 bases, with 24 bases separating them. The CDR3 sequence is CASSPFSSSGRRYEQYF. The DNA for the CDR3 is TGTGCCAGTAGTCCCTTTTCCTCTAGTGGGAGAAGGTACGAGCAGTACTTC.

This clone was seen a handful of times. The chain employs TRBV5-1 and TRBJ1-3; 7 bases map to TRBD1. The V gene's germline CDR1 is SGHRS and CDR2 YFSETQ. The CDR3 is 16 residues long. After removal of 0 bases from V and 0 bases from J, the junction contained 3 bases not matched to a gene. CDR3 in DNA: TGCGCCAGCAGCTTGGAGGGACAGAGCTCTGGAAACACCATATATTTT. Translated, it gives CASSLEGQSSGNTIYF.

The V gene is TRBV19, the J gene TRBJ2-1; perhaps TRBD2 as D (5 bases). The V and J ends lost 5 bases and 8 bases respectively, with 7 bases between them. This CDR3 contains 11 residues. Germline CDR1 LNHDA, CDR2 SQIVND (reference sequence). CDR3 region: CASSGLDEQFF. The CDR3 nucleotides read TGTGCCAGTAGTGGACTGGATGAGCAGTTCTTC.

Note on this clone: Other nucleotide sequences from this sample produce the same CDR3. CDR3 amino acids: CASSPGGRDTQYF. In nucleotides, the CDR3 is TGTGCCAGCAGTCCAGGGGGTCGGGATACGCAGTATTTT. The chain links TRBV28 to TRBJ2-3, with 7 bases lining up with TRBD1. V lost 5 bases to trimming and J lost 6 bases; unmatched junction nucleotides: 5. Per the germline V gene, CDR1 is MDHEN and CDR2 is SYDVKM. The length of the CDR3 is 13 residues. Looking up the rest from reference TRBV28 and TRBJ2-3 gives the full variable domain: DVKVTQSSRYLVKRTGEKVFLECVQDMDHENMFWYRQDPGLGLRLIYFSYDVKMKEKGDIPEGYSVSREKKERFSLILESASTNQTSMYLCASSPGGRDTQYFGPGTRLTVL.

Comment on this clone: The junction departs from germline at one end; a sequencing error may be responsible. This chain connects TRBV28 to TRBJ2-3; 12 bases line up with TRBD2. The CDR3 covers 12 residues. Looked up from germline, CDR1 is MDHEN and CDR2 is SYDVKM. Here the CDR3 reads CASRLLAGGVHF. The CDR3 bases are TGTGCCAGCAGACTACTAGCGGGAGGAGTGCATTTT.

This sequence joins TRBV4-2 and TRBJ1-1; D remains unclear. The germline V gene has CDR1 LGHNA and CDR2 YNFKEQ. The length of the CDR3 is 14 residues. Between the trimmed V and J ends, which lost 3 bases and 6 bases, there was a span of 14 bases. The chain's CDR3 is CASSHMLLTSEAFF. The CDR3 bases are TGTGCCAGCAGCCACATGCTATTAACCTCTGAAGCTTTCTTT.

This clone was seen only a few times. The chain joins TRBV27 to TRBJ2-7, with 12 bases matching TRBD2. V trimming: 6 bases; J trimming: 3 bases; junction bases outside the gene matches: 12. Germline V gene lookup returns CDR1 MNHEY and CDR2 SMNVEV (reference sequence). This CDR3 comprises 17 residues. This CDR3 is CASSLRGTSGPNYEQYF. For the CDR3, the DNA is TGTGCCAGCAGCTTACGCGGGACTAGCGGGCCGAACTACGAGCAGTACTTC.

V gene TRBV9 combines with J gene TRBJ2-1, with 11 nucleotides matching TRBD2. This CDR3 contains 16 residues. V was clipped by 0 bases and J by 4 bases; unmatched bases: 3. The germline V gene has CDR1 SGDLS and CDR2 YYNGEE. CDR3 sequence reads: CASSVGPSGRYNEQFF. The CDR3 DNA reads TGTGCCAGCAGCGTAGGTCCTAGCGGGAGGTACAATGAGCAGTTCTTC.

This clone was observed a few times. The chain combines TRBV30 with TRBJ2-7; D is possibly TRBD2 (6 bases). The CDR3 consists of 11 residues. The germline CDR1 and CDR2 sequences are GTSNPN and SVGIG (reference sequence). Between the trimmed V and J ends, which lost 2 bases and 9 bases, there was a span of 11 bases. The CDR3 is CAWSMREAQYF. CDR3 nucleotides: TGTGCCTGGAGTATGAGGGAGGCGCAGTACTTC.

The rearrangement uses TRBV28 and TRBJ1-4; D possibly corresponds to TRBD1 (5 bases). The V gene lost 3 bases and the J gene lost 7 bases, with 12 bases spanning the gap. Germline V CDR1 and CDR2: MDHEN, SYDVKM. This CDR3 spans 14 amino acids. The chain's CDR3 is CASSLGGSGEKLFF. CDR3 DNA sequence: TGTGCCAGCAGTTTGGGGGGATCAGGTGAAAAACTGTTTTTT.

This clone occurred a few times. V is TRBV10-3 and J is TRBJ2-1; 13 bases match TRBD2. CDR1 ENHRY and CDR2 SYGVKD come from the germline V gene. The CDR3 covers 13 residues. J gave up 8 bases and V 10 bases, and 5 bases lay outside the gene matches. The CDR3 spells CATLAGGIDEQFF. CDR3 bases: TGTGCCACACTAGCGGGAGGGATAGATGAGCAGTTCTTC.

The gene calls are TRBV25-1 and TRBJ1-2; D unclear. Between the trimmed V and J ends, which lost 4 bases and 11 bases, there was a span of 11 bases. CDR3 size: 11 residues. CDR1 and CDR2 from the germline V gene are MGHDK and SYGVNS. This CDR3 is CASSGTAGYTF. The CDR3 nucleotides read TGTGCCAGCAGTGGGACCGCGGGGTACACCTTC.

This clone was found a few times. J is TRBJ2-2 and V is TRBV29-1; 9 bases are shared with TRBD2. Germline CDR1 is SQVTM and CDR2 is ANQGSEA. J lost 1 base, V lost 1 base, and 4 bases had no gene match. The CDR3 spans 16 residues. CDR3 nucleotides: TGCAGCGTTGAAGCTCTAGCGGGGAAGAACACCGGGGAGCTGTTTTTT. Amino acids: CSVEALAGKNTGELFF.

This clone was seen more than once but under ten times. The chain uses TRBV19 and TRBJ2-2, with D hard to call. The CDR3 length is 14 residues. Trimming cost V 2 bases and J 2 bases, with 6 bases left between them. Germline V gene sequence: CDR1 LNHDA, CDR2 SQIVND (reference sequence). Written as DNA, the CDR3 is TGTGCCAGTAGTATATTAGTTAACACCGGGGAGCTGTTTTTT. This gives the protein CASSILVNTGELFF.

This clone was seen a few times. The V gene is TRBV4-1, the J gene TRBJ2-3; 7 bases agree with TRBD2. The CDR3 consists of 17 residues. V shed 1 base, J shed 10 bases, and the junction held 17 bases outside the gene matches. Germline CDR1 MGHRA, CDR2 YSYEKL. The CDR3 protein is CASSQVLLRERTWAQYF. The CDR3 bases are TGCGCCAGCAGCCAAGTGCTGCTGCGGGAGAGAACTTGGGCGCAGTATTTT.

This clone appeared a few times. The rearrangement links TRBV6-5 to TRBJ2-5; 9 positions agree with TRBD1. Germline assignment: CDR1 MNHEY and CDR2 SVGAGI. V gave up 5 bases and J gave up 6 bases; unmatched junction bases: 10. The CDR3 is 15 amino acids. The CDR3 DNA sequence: TGTGCCAGCAGTCAACCGGGACAGGGCGCGAAGACCCAGTACTTC. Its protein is CASSQPGQGAKTQYF.

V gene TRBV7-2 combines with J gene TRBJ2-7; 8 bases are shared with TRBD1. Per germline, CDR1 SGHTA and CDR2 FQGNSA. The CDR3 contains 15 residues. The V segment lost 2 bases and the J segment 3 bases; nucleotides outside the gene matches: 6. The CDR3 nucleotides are TGTGCCAGCAGCTTACGGGACGGACAGGGCTACGAGCAGTACTTC. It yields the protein CASSLRDGQGYEQYF.

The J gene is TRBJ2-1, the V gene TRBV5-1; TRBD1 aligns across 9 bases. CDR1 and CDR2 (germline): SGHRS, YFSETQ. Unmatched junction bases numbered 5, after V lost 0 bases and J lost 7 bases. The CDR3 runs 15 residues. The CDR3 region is CASSLEQGARNEQFF. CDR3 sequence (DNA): TGCGCCAGCAGCTTGGAACAGGGGGCGAGGAATGAGCAGTTCTTC.

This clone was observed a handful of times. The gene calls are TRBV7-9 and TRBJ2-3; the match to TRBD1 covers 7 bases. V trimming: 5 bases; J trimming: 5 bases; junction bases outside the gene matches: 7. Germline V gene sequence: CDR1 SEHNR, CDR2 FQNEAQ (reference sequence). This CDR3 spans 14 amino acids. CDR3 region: CASSARQGLDTQYF. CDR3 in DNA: TGTGCCAGCAGCGCCAGACAGGGTTTAGATACGCAGTATTTT.

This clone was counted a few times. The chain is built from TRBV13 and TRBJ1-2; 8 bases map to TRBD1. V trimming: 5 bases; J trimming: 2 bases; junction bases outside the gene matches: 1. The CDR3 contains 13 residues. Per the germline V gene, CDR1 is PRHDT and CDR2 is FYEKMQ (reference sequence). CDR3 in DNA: TGTGCCAGCAGCAGACAGGGGAACTATGGCTACACCTTC. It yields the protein CASSRQGNYGYTF.

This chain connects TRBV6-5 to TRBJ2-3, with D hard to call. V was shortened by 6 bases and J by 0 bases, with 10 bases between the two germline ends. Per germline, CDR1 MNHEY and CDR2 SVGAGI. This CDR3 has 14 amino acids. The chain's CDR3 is CASRQFQSTDTQYF. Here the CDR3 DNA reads TGTGCCAGCAGACAATTTCAAAGCACAGATACGCAGTATTTT.

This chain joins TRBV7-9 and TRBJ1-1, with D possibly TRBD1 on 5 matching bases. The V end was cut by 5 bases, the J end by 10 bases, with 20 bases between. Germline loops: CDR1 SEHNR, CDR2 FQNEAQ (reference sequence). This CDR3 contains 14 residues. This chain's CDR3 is CASSPTVLVRTAFF. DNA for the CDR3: TGTGCCAGCAGCCCGACAGTCCTTGTGCGGACAGCTTTCTTT.

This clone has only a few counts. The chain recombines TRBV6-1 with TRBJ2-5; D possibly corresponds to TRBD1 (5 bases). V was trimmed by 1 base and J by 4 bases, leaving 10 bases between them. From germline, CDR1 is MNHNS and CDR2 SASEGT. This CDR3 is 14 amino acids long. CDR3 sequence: CASSEDPRAETQYF. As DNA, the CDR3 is TGTGCCAGCAGTGAAGATCCCAGGGCAGAGACCCAGTACTTC.

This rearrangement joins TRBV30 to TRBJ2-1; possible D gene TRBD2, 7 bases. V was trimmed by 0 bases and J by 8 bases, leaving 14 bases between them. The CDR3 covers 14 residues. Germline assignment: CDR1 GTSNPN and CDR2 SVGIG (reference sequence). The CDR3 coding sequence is TGTGCCTGGAGTGTTGGTGGGGGGGCCGATGAGCAGTTCTTC. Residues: CAWSVGGGADEQFF.

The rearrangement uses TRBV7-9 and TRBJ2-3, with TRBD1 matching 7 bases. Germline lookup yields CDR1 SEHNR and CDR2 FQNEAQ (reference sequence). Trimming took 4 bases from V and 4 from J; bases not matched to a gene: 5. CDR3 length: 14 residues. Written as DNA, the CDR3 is TGTGCCAGCAGCTATCGACAGGGCCCAGATACGCAGTATTTT. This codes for CASSYRQGPDTQYF. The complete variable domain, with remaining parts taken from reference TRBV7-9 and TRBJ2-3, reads DTGVSQNPRHKITKRGQNVTFRCDPISEHNRLYWYRQTLGQGPEFLTYFQNEAQLEKSRLLSDRFSAERPKGSFSTLEIQRTEQGDSAMYLCASSYRQGPDTQYFGPGTRLTVL.

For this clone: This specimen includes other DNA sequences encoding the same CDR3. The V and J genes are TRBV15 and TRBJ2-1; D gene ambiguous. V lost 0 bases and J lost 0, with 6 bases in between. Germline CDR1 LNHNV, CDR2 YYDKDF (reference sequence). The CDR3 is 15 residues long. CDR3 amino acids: CATSRDPSSYNEQFF. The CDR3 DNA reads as TGTGCCACCAGCAGAGACCCTTCCTCCTACAATGAGCAGTTCTTC.

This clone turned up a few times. The CDR3: CSVGEISGYYNEQFF. The DNA for the CDR3 is TGCAGCGTTGGGGAAATTAGCGGATACTACAATGAGCAGTTCTTC. This sequence joins TRBV29-1 and TRBJ2-1, with D possibly being TRBD2 (6 bases). Deletions cut 4 bases from V and 3 bases from J, with 16 bases between. The V gene's germline CDR1 is SQVTM and CDR2 ANQGSEA. CDR3 length: 15 residues.